This T cell receptor (beta chain) was documented in a study of blood T cell repertoires in COVID-19. Study background: Both acute and convalescent COVID-19 samples were obtained from the United States, Italy and Spain. Sources were T cells, B-cell-depleted T cells, or PBMCs; the material itself was cDNA or gDNA.

Authors' analysis steps: Researchers report that nucleated cell counts were estimated from reference gene primer amplification. Sequencing was performed with immunoSEQ multiplex PCR; in TCRdb, only in-frame clones are kept and a portion is missing. V and J calls and clone size are copied from that table; D and trimming were computed from the DNA. The sample has approximately 230,000 clones; around four fifths are singletons. The sequence came from a man at least 80 years old with acute or convalescent COVID-19. Sequencing was done on a sample of peripheral blood.

The CDR3 protein is CSVVQGGTDTQYF. The CDR3 DNA is TGCAGCGTTGTCCAGGGGGGCACAGATACGCAGTATTTT. The chain joins TRBV29-1 to TRBJ2-3, with TRBD1 matching 7 bases. V gave up 4 bases and J gave up 1 base; unmatched junction bases: 2. The germline gives CDR1 SQVTM, CDR2 ANQGSEA. There are 13 residues in the CDR3.